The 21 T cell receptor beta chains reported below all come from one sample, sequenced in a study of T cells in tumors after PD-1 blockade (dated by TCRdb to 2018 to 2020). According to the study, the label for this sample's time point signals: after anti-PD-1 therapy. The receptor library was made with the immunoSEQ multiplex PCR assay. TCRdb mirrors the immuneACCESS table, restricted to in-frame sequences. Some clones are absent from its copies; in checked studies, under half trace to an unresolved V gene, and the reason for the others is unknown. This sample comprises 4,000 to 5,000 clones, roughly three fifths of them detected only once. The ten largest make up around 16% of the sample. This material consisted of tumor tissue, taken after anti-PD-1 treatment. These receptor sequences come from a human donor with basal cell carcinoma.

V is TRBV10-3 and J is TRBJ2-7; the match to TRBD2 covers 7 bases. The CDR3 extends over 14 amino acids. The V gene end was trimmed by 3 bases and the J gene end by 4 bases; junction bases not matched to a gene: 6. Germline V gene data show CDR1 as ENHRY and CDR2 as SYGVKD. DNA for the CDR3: TGTGCCATCAGTGATGGAAGCGGGGATTACGAGCAGTACTTC. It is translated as CAISDGSGDYEQYF.

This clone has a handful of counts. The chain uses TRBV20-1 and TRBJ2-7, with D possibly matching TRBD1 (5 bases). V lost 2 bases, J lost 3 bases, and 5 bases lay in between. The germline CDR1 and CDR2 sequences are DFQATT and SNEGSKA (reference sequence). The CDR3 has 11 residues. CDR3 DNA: TGCAGTGCTAGACAGGGCTACGAGCAGTACTTC. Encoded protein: CSARQGYEQYF.

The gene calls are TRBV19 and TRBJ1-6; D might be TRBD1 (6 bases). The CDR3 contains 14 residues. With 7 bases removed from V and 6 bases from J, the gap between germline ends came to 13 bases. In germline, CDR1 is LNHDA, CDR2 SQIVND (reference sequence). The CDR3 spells CASTSWGLNSPLHF. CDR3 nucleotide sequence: TGTGCCAGTACGTCCTGGGGGCTTAATTCACCCCTCCACTTT.

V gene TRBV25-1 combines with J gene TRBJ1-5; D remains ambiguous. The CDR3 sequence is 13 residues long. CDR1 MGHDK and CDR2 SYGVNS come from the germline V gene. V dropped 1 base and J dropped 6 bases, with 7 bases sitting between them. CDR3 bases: TGTGCCAGCAGTGAATTGGAGGGTCAGCCCCAGCATTTT. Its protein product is CASSELEGQPQHF.

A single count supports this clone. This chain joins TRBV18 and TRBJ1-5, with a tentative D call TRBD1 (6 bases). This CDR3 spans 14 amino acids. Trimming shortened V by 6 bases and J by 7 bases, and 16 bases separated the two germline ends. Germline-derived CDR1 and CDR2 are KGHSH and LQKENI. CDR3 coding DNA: TGTGCCAGCTCCCCGACGGGGGGGCCCCAGCCCCAGCATTTT. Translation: CASSPTGGPQPQHF.

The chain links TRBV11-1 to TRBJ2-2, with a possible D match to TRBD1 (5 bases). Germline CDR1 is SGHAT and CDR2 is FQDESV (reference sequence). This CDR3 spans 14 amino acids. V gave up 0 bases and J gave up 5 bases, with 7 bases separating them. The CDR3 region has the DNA TGTGCCAGCAGCTTAGCCACAGGAACCGGGGAGCTGTTTTTT. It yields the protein CASSLATGTGELFF.

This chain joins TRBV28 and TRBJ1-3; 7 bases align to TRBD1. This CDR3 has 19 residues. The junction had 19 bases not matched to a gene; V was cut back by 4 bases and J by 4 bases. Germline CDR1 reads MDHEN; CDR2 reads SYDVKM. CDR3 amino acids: CASSSNSPGGGVWGNTIYF. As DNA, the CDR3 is TGTGCCAGCAGTTCCAACTCGCCAGGAGGGGGCGTATGGGGAAACACCATATATTTT.

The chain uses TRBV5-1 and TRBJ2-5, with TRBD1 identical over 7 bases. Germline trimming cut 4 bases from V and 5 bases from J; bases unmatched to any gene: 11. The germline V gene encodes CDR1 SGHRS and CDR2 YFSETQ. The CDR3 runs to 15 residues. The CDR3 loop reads CASSPGQATRETQYF. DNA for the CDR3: TGCGCCAGCAGCCCCGGACAGGCGACTCGGGAGACCCAGTACTTC.

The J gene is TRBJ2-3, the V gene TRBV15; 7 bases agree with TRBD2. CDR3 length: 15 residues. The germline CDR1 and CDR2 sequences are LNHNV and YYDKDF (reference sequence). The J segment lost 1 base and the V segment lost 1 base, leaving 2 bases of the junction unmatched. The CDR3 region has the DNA TGTGCCACCAGCAGAGGTCGGGGGGGCACAGATACGCAGTATTTT. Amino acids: CATSRGRGGTDTQYF.

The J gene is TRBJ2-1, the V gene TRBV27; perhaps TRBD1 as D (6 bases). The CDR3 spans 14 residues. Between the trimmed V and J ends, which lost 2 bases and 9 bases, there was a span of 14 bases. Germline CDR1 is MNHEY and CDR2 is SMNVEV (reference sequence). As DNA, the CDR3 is TGTGCCAGCAGTTTAGGATGGGGGCGAGGTGAGCAGTTCTTC. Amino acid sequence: CASSLGWGRGEQFF.

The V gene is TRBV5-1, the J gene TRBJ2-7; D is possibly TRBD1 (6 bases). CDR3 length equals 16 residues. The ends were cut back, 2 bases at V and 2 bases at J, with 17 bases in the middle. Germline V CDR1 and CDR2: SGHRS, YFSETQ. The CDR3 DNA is TGCGCCAGCAGCTTAGAAAAGTACAGGGCACCCTACGAGCAGTACTTC. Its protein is CASSLEKYRAPYEQYF.

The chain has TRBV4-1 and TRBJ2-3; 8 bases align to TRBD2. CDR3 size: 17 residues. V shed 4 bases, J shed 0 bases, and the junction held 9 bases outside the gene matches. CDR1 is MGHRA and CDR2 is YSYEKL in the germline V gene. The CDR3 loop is CASSLRIAGLSTDTQYF. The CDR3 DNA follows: TGCGCCAGCAGCCTCCGAATAGCGGGATTAAGCACAGATACGCAGTATTTT.

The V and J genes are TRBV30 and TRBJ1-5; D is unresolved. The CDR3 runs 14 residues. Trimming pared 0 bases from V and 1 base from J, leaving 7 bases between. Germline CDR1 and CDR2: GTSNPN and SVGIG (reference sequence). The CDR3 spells CAWSVYRSNQPQHF. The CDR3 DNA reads TGTGCCTGGAGTGTTTATCGGAGCAATCAGCCCCAGCATTTT.

DNA for the CDR3: TGTGCCAGCAGTGAGCACGGGGTAGGCAATCAGCCCCAGCATTTT. It yields the protein CASSEHGVGNQPQHF. This chain connects TRBV2 to TRBJ1-5; D call uncertain. Trimming removed 3 bases from V and 2 bases from J, with 11 bases in between. This CDR3 contains 15 residues. From germline, CDR1 is SNHLY and CDR2 FYNNEI.

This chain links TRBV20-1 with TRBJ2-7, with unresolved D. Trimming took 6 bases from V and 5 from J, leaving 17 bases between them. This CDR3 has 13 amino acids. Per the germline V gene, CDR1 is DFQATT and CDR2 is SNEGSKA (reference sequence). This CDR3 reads CSASIPGFDEQYF. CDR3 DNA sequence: TGCAGTGCCAGTATCCCCGGTTTCGACGAGCAGTACTTC.

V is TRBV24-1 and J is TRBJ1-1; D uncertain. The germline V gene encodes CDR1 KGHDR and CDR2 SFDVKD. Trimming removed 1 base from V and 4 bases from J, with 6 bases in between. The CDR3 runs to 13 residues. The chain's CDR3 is CATSDFRGTEAFF. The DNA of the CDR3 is TGTGCCACCAGTGATTTCCGGGGCACTGAAGCTTTCTTT.

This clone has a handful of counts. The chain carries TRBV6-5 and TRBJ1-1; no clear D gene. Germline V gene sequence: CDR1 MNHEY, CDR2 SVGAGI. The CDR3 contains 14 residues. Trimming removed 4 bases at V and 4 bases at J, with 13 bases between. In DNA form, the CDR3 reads TGTGCCAGCAGTTCGGGATCCCGAAGCACTGAAGCTTTCTTT. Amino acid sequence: CASSSGSRSTEAFF.

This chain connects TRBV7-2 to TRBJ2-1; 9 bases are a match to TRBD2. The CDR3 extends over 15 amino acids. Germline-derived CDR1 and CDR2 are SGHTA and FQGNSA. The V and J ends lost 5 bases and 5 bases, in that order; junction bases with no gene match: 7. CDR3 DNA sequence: TGTGCCAGCAGCCCAGGACTAGCGTGGAACAATGAGCAGTTCTTC. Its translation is CASSPGLAWNNEQFF.

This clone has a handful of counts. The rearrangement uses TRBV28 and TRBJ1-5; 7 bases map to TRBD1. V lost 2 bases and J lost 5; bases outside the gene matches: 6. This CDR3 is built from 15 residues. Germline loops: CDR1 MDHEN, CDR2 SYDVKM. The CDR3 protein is CASSLEGASYQPQHF. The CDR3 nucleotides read TGTGCCAGCAGTTTAGAGGGGGCCAGTTATCAGCCCCAGCATTTT.

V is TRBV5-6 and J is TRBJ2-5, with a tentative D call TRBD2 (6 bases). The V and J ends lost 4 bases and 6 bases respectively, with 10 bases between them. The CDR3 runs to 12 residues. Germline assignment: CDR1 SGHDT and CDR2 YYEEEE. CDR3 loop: CASSGGAKTQYF. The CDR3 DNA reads TGTGCCAGCAGCGGCGGGGCGAAGACCCAGTACTTC.

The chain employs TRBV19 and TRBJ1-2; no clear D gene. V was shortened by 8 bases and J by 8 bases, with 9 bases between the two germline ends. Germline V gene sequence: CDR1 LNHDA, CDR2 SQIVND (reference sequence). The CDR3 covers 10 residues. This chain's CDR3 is CASGSGGYTF. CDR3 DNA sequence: TGTGCCAGTGGGTCCGGAGGCTACACCTTC.